Sequencing of this TCR beta chain was carried out in a study of blood T cell repertoires in COVID-19. Overall study context: There were acute and convalescent COVID-19 samples, and they came from the United States, Italy and Spain. PBMCs, B-cell-depleted T cells, or T cells were the source of the cDNA or gDNA that made up the material.

V dropped 5 bases and J dropped 5 bases, with 18 bases sitting between them. Per the germline V gene, CDR1 is MNHEY and CDR2 is SVGEGT. This CDR3 is 15 amino acids long. Authors' analysis steps: Scientists estimated how many nucleated cells there were by amplifying reference gene primers. This table comes from immunoSEQ multiplex PCR, and its TCRdb copy is limited to in-frame clones, with some not included. V, J and clone size were drawn from that table, and D and trimming were deduced from the DNA. The sample carries about 370,000 clones, around 89% recorded once. Patients in Seattle were enrolled during active infection, then followed longitudinally.

Sequences were obtained from peripheral blood. The V gene is TRBV6-2 or TRBV6-3, the J gene TRBJ2-5; the D gene is possibly TRBD2 (6 bases). This TCR derives from a young woman with COVID-19, enrolled during active disease. CDR3 loop: CASSISGDLGETQYF. The CDR3 region has the DNA TGTGCCAGCAGTATCTCGGGGGACCTCGGTGAGACCCAGTACTTC.